This T cell receptor beta chain appears in the sequencing data of a study of control samples from healthy donors and cancer patients. Measured with immunoSEQ multiplex PCR; TCRdb has only the in-frame clones, and not every one. The sample contains 95,000 to 130,000 clones, 75% to 90% of which appear only once. V shed 5 bases and J shed 10 bases, with 15 bases lying between them. This CDR3 comprises 13 residues. Germline V lookup: CDR1 SEHNR, CDR2 FQNEAQ (reference sequence). Material: PBMCs. The J gene is TRBJ2-1, the V gene TRBV7-9; D perhaps matches TRBD1 (5 bases). The clonotype was recovered from a woman between 45 and 65 years old with colorectal cancer. The CDR3: CASSRAGSGEQFF. The CDR3, as DNA: TGTGCCAGCAGCAGGGCAGGGTCCGGGGAGCAGTTCTTC.